Following are 22 T cell receptor beta chains from one sample sequenced in a study of T-cell reconstitution after alpha-beta-depleted transplantation in children. Preparing the TCRbeta library involved the use of unique molecular identifiers. TCRdb reprocessed the PCR reads via MiXCR and lists one record per CDR3 protein. Here the sample spans 80,000 to 95,000 distinct CDR3 sequences, 7.5% to 9.5% being singletons. The sample in question was PBMCs from the stem cell graft donor, obtained from the stem cell graft. The receptor source for this set is a human donor who donated a stem cell graft to a child with congenital amegakaryocytic thrombocytopenia.

This clonotype was seen repeatedly, ten times or more. This chain connects TRBV10-2 to TRBJ2-4; TRBD1 is a possible D gene (6 bases). The CDR3 consists of 16 residues. Germline V gives CDR1 WSHSY, CDR2 SAAADI. The V and J ends lost 3 bases and 5 bases respectively, with 17 bases between them. The CDR3 spells CASSEQGRRTENIQYF. The CDR3 nucleotides read TGCGCCAGCAGTGAACAGGGTCGCCGGACGGAAAACATTCAGTACTTC.

This clonotype was seen many times. The V and J genes are TRBV7-9 and TRBJ1-1; no clear D gene. CDR1 SEHNR and CDR2 FQNEAQ come from the germline V gene (reference sequence). This CDR3 comprises 12 residues. The germline V and J ends were trimmed by 6 bases and 8 bases, with 13 bases remaining between them. The CDR3 DNA reads TGTGCCAGCAGTGGGGAGGCCTCCGAAGCTTTCTTT. Its protein is CASSGEASEAFF.

The table lists this clonotype with many counts. As DNA, the CDR3 is TGCAGTGCCATCAAAGACGGTAATGAAAAACTGTTTTTT. It translates to CSAIKDGNEKLFF. This chain connects TRBV20-1 to TRBJ1-4; D call uncertain. From germline, CDR1 is DFQATT and CDR2 SNEGSKA (reference sequence). The V gene lost 6 bases and the J gene lost 4 bases, with 12 bases spanning the gap. The CDR3 consists of 13 residues.

This clonotype was picked up many times. The rearrangement joins TRBV5-1 to TRBJ1-6, with 7 bases lining up with TRBD1. The CDR3 sequence is 16 residues long. CDR1 and CDR2 (germline): SGHRS, YFSETQ. V dropped 4 bases and J dropped 7; count of bases not matched to a gene: 11. CDR3 region: CASSPSLDRENSPLHF. CDR3 nucleotides: TGCGCCAGCAGCCCGAGTCTCGACAGGGAAAATTCACCCCTCCACTTT.

This clonotype was seen many times. One end of the junction does not line up with germline, which may come from a read error. The J gene is TRBJ2-2, the V gene TRBV5-1; D not certain. The CDR3 is 14 residues long. CDR1 is SGHRS and CDR2 is YFSETQ in the germline V gene. The CDR3 sequence: CASSLDRNTGELFF. The CDR3 DNA is TGCGCCAGCAGTTTGGACCGGAACACCGGGGAGCTGTTTTTT.

In its sample, this clonotype is medium-sized. The junction differs from germline at one of its ends, possibly a read error. The rearrangement joins TRBV12-3 or TRBV12-4 to TRBJ2-5; TRBD2 matches at 10 bases. CDR3 size: 13 residues. CDR3 coding DNA: TGTGCCAGCAGCTTAGCGGGGGGAGAGACCCAGTACTTC. Translating it yields CASSLAGGETQYF.

This clonotype showed up many times. The chain joins TRBV11-2 to TRBJ1-1; the D gene is possibly TRBD1 (5 bases). Germline loops: CDR1 SGHAT, CDR2 FQNNGV. The germline V and J ends were trimmed by 5 bases and 3 bases, with 16 bases remaining between them. This CDR3 is 15 amino acids long. As DNA, the CDR3 is TGTGCCAGCAGCCACCGACAGTGGGTCTACACTGAAGCTTTCTTT. Translated: CASSHRQWVYTEAFF.

This clonotype occurred many times. CDR3 bases: TGCAGTGCTAGACCTCGCGGGACAGGGGGCCGCACAGATACGCAGTATTTT. The encoded protein is CSARPRGTGGRTDTQYF. This rearrangement joins TRBV20-1 to TRBJ2-3, with 12 bases aligning to TRBD1. Germline V lookup: CDR1 DFQATT, CDR2 SNEGSKA (reference sequence). The CDR3 extends over 17 amino acids. Germline trimming cut 2 bases from V and 1 base from J; bases unmatched to any gene: 7.

This clonotype was detected many times. The chain combines TRBV5-1 with TRBJ2-5, with a tentative D call TRBD2 (5 bases). The V end was cut by 4 bases, the J end by 0 bases, with 19 bases between. The CDR3 extends over 17 amino acids. Germline lookup yields CDR1 SGHRS and CDR2 YFSETQ. CDR3 protein: CASSLRRSGMNQETQYF. DNA of the CDR3: TGCGCCAGCAGCCTCCGTCGGAGCGGAATGAACCAAGAGACCCAGTACTTC.

This clonotype was found many times. The chain uses TRBV12-3 or TRBV12-4 and TRBJ1-6, with no clear D. Trimming shortened V by 3 bases and J by 13 bases, and 13 bases separated the two germline ends. The CDR3 extends over 13 amino acids. The CDR3 nucleotides are TGTGCCAGCAGTTTCGAACAGAACTACCCCCTCCACTTT. It yields the protein CASSFEQNYPLHF.

At least ten counts were recorded for this clonotype. V is TRBV12-3 or TRBV12-4 and J is TRBJ1-4; possible D gene TRBD1, 5 bases. Trimming removed 6 bases from V and 8 bases from J, with 13 bases in between. CDR3 length: 13 amino acids. The CDR3 loop is CASSANPGEKLFF. The CDR3 coding sequence is TGTGCCAGCAGCGCAAACCCAGGGGAAAAACTGTTTTTT.

Turning to this clonotype: One junction end does not reproduce the germline sequence, and a read error may be involved. The chain has TRBV7-2 and TRBJ1-6, with D hard to call. The CDR3 is made up of 16 amino acids. From germline, CDR1 is SGHTA and CDR2 FQGNSA. The CDR3 DNA is TGTGCCAGCAGCCCCGCCGGGCAAACCTACAATTCACCCCTCCACTTT. This translates into CASSPAGQTYNSPLHF.

This clonotype was counted at least ten times. The rearrangement links TRBV5-4 to TRBJ2-3, with TRBD1 as a possible D gene (5 bases). The V gene's germline CDR1 is SGHNT and CDR2 YYREEE (reference sequence). This CDR3 comprises 15 residues. Trimming removed 2 bases at V and 5 bases at J, with 15 bases between. CDR3 loop: CASSLGAASEDTQYF. CDR3 nucleotides: TGTGCCAGCAGCTTAGGGGCAGCCTCCGAAGATACGCAGTATTTT.

This clonotype was observed many times. The rearrangement joins TRBV29-1 to TRBJ2-1, with D perhaps TRBD2 (5 bases). This CDR3 is built from 15 residues. Trimming removed 4 bases from V and 0 bases from J, with 13 bases in between. The germline V gene encodes CDR1 SQVTM and CDR2 ANQGSEA. CDR3 sequence reads: CSVGRRVGSYNEQFF. The CDR3 DNA reads TGCAGCGTTGGTCGGCGGGTTGGCTCCTACAATGAGCAGTTCTTC.

This clonotype was detected ten times or more. The chain couples TRBV20-1 to TRBJ2-5, with a weak D call TRBD2 (7 bases). This CDR3 has 16 amino acids. CDR1 and CDR2 (germline): DFQATT, SNEGSKA (reference sequence). The ends were cut back, 0 bases at V and 5 bases at J, with 19 bases in the middle. The chain's CDR3 is CSARDLVGGPSETQYF. The CDR3 nucleotides are TGCAGTGCTAGAGATCTTGTGGGGGGGCCTTCGGAGACCCAGTACTTC.

The table lists this clonotype with many counts. The chain carries TRBV12-3 or TRBV12-4 and TRBJ2-3; the match to TRBD2 covers 14 bases. The CDR3 is 16 amino acids. V gave up 4 bases and J gave up 3 bases; unmatched junction bases: 3. The CDR3 region is CASSWGLAGETDTQYF. The CDR3 DNA is TGTGCCAGCAGTTGGGGACTAGCGGGAGAGACAGATACGCAGTATTTT.

This clonotype was detected ten times or more. The rearrangement joins TRBV28 to TRBJ1-4; D is undetermined. From germline, CDR1 is MDHEN and CDR2 SYDVKM. The CDR3 length is 12 residues. The germline V and J ends were trimmed by 7 bases and 5 bases, with 8 bases remaining between them. The CDR3 region has the DNA TGTGCCAGCATGAACACCAATGAAAAACTGTTTTTT. Its protein is CASMNTNEKLFF.

For this clonotype: A much larger clonotype is one base distant, so this may be a read error. The CDR3 DNA sequence: TGCAGCCCGGTAGCTGACTCCTACCAGCAGTACTTC. Translation gives CSPVADSYQQYF. The genes are TRBV20-1 and TRBJ2-7; D uncertain. The CDR3 has 12 residues. Germline CDR1 is DFQATT and CDR2 is SNEGSKA (reference sequence).

This clonotype was counted ten times or more. The J gene is TRBJ1-6, the V gene TRBV20-1; no reliable D call. Germline V gives CDR1 DFQATT, CDR2 SNEGSKA (reference sequence). V lost 3 bases to trimming and J lost 8 bases, with 17 bases between them. The CDR3 is 15 residues long. CDR3 DNA sequence: TGCAGTGCTAGTCCCCCCGCGGGCTTACATTCACCCCTCCACTTT. This encodes CSASPPAGLHSPLHF.

This clonotype has ten or more counts. The chain joins TRBV12-3 or TRBV12-4 to TRBJ1-1; unclear D gene. This CDR3 has 13 residues. V shed 7 bases and J shed 4 bases, with 13 bases lying between them. The CDR3 DNA reads TGTGCCAGCACCACTTTTGGCCCCACTGAAGCTTTCTTT. The encoded protein is CASTTFGPTEAFF.

The V call is TRBV20-1, the J call TRBJ2-7, with TRBD1 matching over 9 bases. There are 13 residues in the CDR3. The V segment lost 7 bases and the J segment 3 bases; nucleotides outside the gene matches: 7. Germline assignment: CDR1 DFQATT and CDR2 SNEGSKA (reference sequence). CDR3 amino acids: CSGGPGQGYEQYF. The CDR3 DNA is TGCAGTGGGGGCCCGGGACAGGGCTACGAGCAGTACTTC.

This clonotype was seen at least ten times. This chain connects TRBV5-5 to TRBJ2-1, with D perhaps matching TRBD2 (7 bases). CDR1 SGHKS and CDR2 YYEKEE come from the germline V gene (reference sequence). The CDR3 has 16 residues. With 4 bases removed from V and 6 bases from J, the gap between germline ends came to 20 bases. As DNA, the CDR3 is TGTGCCAGCAGCCCGGCCGTGGGGGGGCGCGGCAATGAGCAGTTCTTC. Amino acids: CASSPAVGGRGNEQFF.